One TCR beta chain is described in this entry. This CDR3 is 13 amino acids long. V gave up 2 bases and J gave up 3 bases, with 7 bases separating them. Germline-derived CDR1 and CDR2 are MNHNS and SASEGT. Produced via immunoSEQ multiplex PCR; TCRdb's table is partial and in-frame only. The data hold 300,000 to 400,000 clones, with around nine tenths observed a single time. This sample is part of a study of blood T cell repertoires in COVID-19. The chain has TRBV6-1 and TRBJ1-1; possible D gene TRBD1, 5 bases. The source material was PBMCs or T cells enriched from blood (not recorded which). The TCR sequence derives from a man between 60 and 75 years old who had recovered from COVID-19. The CDR3 region is CASSEQGYTEAFF. The CDR3 DNA is TGTGCCAGCAGTGAACAGGGCTACACTGAAGCTTTCTTT.